The present TCR beta chain was sequenced within a study of T-cell reconstitution after alpha-beta-depleted transplantation in children. For TCRbeta, the library was prepared with unique molecular identifiers. TCRdb fed the PCR reads into MiXCR, producing one record per CDR3 protein. Of 120,000 to 150,000 distinct CDR3 sequences listed, roughly 9% are singletons. Germline assignment: CDR1 DFQATT and CDR2 SNEGSKA (reference sequence). Trimming cost V 6 bases and J 0 bases, with 18 bases left between them. The CDR3 consists of 15 residues. Material: PBMCs, mostly from graft donor cells, obtained 180 days after TCRalphabeta/CD19-depleted stem cell transplant. The receptor comes from a female patient aged 2-15 years who had a stem cell transplant for congenital amegakaryocytic thrombocytopenia, so the T cells may come from the graft donor. V usage is TRBV20-1 and J usage is TRBJ2-7; possible D gene TRBD2, 6 bases. The CDR3 DNA reads TGCAGTGCCCAACCACCGGGACTCGCCTCCTACGAGCAGTACTTC. It translates to CSAQPPGLASYEQYF.